The sequence of this T cell receptor (beta chain) was determined in a study of regulatory T cells in long-lasting Graves disease (dated by TCRdb to about 2021). About the full investigation: Persistent Graves' disease was defined as persistently positive TSH receptor autoantibodies together with antithyroid drug treatment for over 5 years. The study took place in China and was registered as a clinical trial. Antithyroid drugs had been taken for 8.5 to 11 years on average by persistent Graves' disease patients in the clinical cohort. Peripheral blood TCR sequencing and RNA sequencing compared persistent Graves' disease patients with newly diagnosed Graves' disease patients. A total of some 35 samples underwent TCR sequencing: some 13 from persistent and approximately 20 from newly diagnosed Graves' disease patients.

The time point tag for this specimen amounts to: persistent/refractory GD, antithyroid drugs over 5 years with positive TRAb. For both TCR sequencing and RNA sequencing, RNA was extracted from PBMCs in TRIzol. The diagnosis of Graves' disease followed American Thyroid Association guidelines. Patients for the study were recruited at an endocrinology department in Xi'an, China. Each patient gave 7 to 9.5 milliliters of peripheral blood, collected in an EDTA anticoagulant tube. Ficoll Paque Plus density gradient separation was used to isolate PBMCs, and no further T cell sorting was performed. An Agilent 2100 Bioanalyzer and agarose gel were used to assess RNA quality, and a NanoDrop 2000 was used to measure RNA concentration. The investigation overall reported the following: Persistent patients shared more public clonotypes among themselves (approximately 2,500) than newly diagnosed patients did (more than 950). Sequencing and analysis were limited to the TCR beta chain. The authors acknowledged the small sample size as a limitation that may reduce accuracy. Compared with newly diagnosed patients, patients with persistent Graves' disease had lower TCR Shannon entropy and fewer highly expanded clones, which suggests clonal expansion. The study examined only peripheral blood because the primary lesion, thyroid tissue, could not be accessed. Persistent disease showed preferential use of TRBV28, TRBJ1-2 and TRBJ2-5, whereas newly diagnosed disease favored TRBV20-1 and TRBJ2-1.

This clonotype was observed many times. It lacks a known antigen. One base away there is no much larger clone; base qualities are not given. Inclusive of the bounding cysteine and phenylalanine, the CDR3 is 15 residues long. Left in the record is the CDR3 DNA by itself, 45 bases read in frame from the first base. The germline V gene (reference sequence) provides CDR1 DFQATT and CDR2 SNEGSKA. V loses 0 bases at its end and J loses 7 bases; junction bases beyond the gene matches: 11. Libraries were built with multiplex PCR. TCRdb lists the instrument as Illumina HiSeq 4000. To build TCR beta libraries, CDR3 regions were amplified by Arm-PCR using iRepertoire HTBI primers. Before sequencing, the PCR products underwent gel purification. On the authors' methods: A total of 62 TRBV and 14 TRBJ segments were identified across samples and were used for gene usage analysis of CDR3 amino acid clonotypes. COPE and FqMerger were used to merge the filtered high-quality paired reads into contigs. BLAST was used to align contigs to IMGT TRBV, TRBD and TRBJ reference genes, and CDR3 was defined according to IMGT. Any clonotype with a frequency above 0.1% was classified as a highly expanded clone. Shannon entropy was used to measure repertoire diversity, and the Gini coefficient was used to measure V-J evenness. A clonotype was considered public if more than one individual shared it. The public reads were run again by TCRdb, first through fastp at Q25 and then through MiXCR, and only productive beta chains were kept. When rows share a CDR3 protein, they turn into one entry using the most common DNA and genes. Here the V and J calls rest on TCRdb's processing, not on the authors' analysis. A total of some 330,000 distinct CDR3 sequences appear in this sample, roughly 20% of them only once. Together, the top ten hold about 27% of the sample.

The V and J segments used are TRBV20-1 and TRBJ2-5; TRBD2 aligns with 7 central bases. The input for sequencing was peripheral blood mononuclear cells (PBMCs), taken when the disease was refractory, from a patient treated with antithyroid drugs. The clonotype originates from a woman in her thirties or forties with Graves disease. Donor details come from another sample of the same person, matched by shared clones. The CDR3 amino acid sequence is: CSARDSSRGGGTQYF. The sequenced DNA: TGCAGTGCTAGAGATAGCTCCCGTGGCGGGGGGACCCAGTACTTC.